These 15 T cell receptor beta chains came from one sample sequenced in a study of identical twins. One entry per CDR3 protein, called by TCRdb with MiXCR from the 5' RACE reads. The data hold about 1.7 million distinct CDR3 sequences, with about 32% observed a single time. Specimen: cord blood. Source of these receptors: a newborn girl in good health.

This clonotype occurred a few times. CDR3 loop: CASSLAGGTENTEAFF. CDR3 bases: TGTGCCAGCAGCTTAGCTGGGGGGACCGAAAACACTGAAGCTTTCTTT. The chain carries TRBV7-9 and TRBJ1-1; a possible D gene is TRBD1 (5 bases). The CDR3 has 16 amino acids. V gave up 0 bases and J gave up 2 bases, with 13 bases separating them. Germline loops: CDR1 SEHNR, CDR2 FQNEAQ (reference sequence).

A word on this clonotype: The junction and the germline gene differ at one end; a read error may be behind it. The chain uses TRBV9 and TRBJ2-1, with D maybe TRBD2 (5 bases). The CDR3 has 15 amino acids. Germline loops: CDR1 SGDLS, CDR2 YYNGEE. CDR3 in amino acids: CASSPVAGSYSEQFF. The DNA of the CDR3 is TGTGCCAGCAGCCCCGTGGCGGGCTCCTACAGTGAGCAGTTCTTC.

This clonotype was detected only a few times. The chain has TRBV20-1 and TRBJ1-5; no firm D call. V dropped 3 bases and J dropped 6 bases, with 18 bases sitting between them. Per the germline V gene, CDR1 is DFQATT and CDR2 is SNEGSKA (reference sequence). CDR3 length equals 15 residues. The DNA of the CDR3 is TGCAGTGCTAGGGGCTCTGGACGAGGCGGTCAGCCCCAGCATTTT. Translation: CSARGSGRGGQPQHF.

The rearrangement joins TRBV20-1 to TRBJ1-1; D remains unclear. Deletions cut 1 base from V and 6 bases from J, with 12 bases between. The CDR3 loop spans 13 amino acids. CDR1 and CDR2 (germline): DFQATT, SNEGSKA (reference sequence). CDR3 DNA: TGCAGTGCTAGAGGTTGGACTTACCCTGAAGCTTTCTTT. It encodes CSARGWTYPEAFF.

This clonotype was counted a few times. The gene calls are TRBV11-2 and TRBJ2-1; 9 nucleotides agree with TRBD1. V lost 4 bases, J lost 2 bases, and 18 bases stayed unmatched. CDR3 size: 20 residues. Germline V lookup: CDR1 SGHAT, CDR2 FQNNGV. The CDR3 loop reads CASSSRPGQGYRGAYNEQFF. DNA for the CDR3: TGTGCCAGCAGCTCACGACCGGGACAGGGCTACCGGGGAGCCTACAATGAGCAGTTCTTC.

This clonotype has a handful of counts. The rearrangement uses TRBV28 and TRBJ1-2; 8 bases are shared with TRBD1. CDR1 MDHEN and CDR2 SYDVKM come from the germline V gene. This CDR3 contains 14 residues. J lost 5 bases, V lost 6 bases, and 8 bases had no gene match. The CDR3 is CASRLTGVGYGYTF. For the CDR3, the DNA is TGTGCCAGCAGGTTGACAGGGGTTGGATATGGCTACACCTTC.

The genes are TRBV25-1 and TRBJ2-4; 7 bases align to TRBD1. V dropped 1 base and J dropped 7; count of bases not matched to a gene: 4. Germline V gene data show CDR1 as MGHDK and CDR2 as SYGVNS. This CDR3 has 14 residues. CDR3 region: CASSESGRGNIQYF. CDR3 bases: TGTGCCAGCAGTGAATCTGGCAGGGGGAACATTCAGTACTTC.

CDR3 protein: CASSQGERYRRDTEAFF. The DNA of the CDR3 is TGCGCCAGCAGCCAAGGTGAGAGATACAGGAGGGACACTGAAGCTTTCTTT. The chain uses TRBV4-1 and TRBJ1-1; a weak D match, TRBD1 (5 bases). V lost 1 base, J lost 3 bases, and 18 bases lay in between. The CDR3 consists of 17 residues. Per the germline V gene, CDR1 is MGHRA and CDR2 is YSYEKL.

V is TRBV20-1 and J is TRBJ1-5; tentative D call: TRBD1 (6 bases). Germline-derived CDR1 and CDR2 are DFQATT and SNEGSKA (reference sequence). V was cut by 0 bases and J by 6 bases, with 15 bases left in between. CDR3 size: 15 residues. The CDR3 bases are TGCAGTGCTAGAGATCAAGGCAGGGGAGGTCAGCCCCAGCATTTT. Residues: CSARDQGRGGQPQHF.

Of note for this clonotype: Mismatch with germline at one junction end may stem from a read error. CDR3 DNA: TGTGTCAGCACCCTAGCGGTGCCATACAATGAGCAGTTCTTC. Protein: CVSTLAVPYNEQFF. The chain links TRBV2 to TRBJ2-1; 7 bases agree with TRBD2. The CDR3 totals 14 residues. Per the germline V gene, CDR1 is SNHLY and CDR2 is FYNNEI.

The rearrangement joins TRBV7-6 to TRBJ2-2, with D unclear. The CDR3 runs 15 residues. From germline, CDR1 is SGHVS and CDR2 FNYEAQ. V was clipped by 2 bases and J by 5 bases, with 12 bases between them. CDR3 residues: CASSLLGSRTGELFF. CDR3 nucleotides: TGTGCCAGCAGCTTATTAGGGTCTAGGACCGGGGAGCTGTTTTTT. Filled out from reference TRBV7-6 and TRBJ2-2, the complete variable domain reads GAGVSQSPRYKVTKRGQDVALRCDPISGHVSLYWYRQALGQGPEFLTYFNYEAQQDKSGLPNDRFSAERPEGSISTLTIQRTEQRDSAMYRCASSLLGSRTGELFFGEGSRLTVL.

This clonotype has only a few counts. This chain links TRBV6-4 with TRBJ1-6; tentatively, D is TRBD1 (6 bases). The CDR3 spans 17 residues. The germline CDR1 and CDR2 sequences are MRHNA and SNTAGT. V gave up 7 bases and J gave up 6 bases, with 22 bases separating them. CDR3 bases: TGTGCCAGCATCCAACTGCCGGGGGCCGCGTGTAATTCACCCCTCCACTTT. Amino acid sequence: CASIQLPGAACNSPLHF.

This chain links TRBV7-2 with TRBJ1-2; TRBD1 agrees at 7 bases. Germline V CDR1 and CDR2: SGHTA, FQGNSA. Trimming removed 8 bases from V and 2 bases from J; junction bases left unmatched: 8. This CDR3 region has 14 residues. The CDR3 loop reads CASGRKDRNYGYTF. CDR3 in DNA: TGTGCCAGCGGAAGAAAGGACAGGAACTATGGCTACACCTTC. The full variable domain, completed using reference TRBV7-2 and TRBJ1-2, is GAGVSQSPSNKVTEKGKDVELRCDPISGHTALYWYRQSLGQGLEFLIYFQGNSAPDKSGLPSDRFSAERTGGSVSTLTIQRTQQEDSAVYLCASGRKDRNYGYTFGSGTRLTVV.

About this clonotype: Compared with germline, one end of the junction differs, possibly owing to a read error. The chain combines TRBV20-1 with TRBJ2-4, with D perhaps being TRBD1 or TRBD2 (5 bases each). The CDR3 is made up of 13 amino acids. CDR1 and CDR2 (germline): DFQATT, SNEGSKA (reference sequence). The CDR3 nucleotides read TGCAGTGCTCAGAGAGGGGCCAAAAGCATTCAGTACTTC. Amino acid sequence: CSAQRGAKSIQYF.

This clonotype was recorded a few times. CDR3 region: CASSLSPGAWSTDTQYF. DNA of the CDR3: TGTGCCAGCAGTTTATCGCCAGGGGCGTGGAGCACAGATACGCAGTATTTT. J is TRBJ2-3 and V is TRBV27, with D tentatively TRBD1 (6 bases). The CDR3 has 17 amino acids. Germline V CDR1 and CDR2: MNHEY, SMNVEV (reference sequence). Between the trimmed V and J ends, which lost 0 bases and 0 bases, there was a span of 13 bases.